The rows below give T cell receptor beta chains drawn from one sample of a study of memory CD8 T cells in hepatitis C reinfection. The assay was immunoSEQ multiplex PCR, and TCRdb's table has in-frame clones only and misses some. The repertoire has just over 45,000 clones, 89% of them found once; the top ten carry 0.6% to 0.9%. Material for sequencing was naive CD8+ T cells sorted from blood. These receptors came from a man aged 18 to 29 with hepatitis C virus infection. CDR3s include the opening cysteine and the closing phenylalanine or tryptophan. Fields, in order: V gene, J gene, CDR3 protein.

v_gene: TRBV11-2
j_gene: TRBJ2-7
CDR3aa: CASSWMRSGSYEQYF

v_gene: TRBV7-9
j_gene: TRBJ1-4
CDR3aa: CASSRTGPLFF

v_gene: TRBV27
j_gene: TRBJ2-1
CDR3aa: CASSLLSAGARGEQFF

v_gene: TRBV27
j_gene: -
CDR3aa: CASSSPLRTRVAINEQFF

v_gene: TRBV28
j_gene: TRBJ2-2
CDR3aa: CASGPVGTGDTGELFF

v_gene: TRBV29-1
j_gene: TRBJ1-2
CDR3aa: CSVEPQGHGYTF

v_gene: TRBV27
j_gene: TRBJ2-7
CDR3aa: CASGLAGGRSYEQYF

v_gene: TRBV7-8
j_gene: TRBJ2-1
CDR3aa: CASSLLQGPDEQFF

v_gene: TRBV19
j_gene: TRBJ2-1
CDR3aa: CASSALWAGKVGNEQFF

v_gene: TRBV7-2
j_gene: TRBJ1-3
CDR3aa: CASSRWTGDSGNTIYF

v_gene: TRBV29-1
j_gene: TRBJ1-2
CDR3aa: CSVEPQDSYPYGYTF

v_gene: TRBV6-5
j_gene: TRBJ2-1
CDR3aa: CASSSTLYNEQFF

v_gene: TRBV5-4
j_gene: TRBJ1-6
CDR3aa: CASTGTGDPSPLHF

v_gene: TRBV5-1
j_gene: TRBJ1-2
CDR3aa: CASRSDRDGYTF

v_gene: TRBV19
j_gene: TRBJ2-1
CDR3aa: CASRLGQGALNEQFF

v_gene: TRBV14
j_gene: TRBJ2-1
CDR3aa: CASSPRTSGRLNEQFF

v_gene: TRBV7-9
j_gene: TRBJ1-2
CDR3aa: CASSPRGTAQNYGYTF

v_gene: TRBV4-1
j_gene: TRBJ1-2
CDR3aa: CASSQERPGGGYTF

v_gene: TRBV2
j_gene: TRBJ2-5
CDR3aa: CATTAGGRVETQYF

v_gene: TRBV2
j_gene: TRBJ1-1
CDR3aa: CASSERTGVGTEAFF

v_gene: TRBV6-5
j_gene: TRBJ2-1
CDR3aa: CASSYIRDNEQFF

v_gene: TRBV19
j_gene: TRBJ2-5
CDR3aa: CASSLTGGYQETQYF

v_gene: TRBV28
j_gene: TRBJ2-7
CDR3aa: CASSPLGNSYEQYF

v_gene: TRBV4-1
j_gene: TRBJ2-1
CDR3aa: CASSQETGYNEQFF

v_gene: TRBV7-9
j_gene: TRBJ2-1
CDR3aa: CASSLEGLAGGFEQFF

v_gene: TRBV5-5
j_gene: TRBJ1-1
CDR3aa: CASSFRGSNTEAFF

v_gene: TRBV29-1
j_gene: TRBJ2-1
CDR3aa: CSVETGQGAHNEQFF

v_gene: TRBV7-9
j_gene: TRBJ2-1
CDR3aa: CASSSGLAGEYNEQFF

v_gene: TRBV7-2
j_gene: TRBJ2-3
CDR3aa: CASSLVLAGGSTDTQYF

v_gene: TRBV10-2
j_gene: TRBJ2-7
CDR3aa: CASRTSGSAYEQYF

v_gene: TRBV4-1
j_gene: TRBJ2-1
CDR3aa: CASSNRERGYNEQFF

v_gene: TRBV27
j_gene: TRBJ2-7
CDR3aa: CASSYQGGLSYEQYF

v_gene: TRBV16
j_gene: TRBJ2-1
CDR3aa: CASSLTSGVYNEQFF

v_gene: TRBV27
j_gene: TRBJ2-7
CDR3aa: CASSPDRGTYEQYF

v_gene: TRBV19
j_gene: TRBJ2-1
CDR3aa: CASRSAPAGTSVYNEQFF